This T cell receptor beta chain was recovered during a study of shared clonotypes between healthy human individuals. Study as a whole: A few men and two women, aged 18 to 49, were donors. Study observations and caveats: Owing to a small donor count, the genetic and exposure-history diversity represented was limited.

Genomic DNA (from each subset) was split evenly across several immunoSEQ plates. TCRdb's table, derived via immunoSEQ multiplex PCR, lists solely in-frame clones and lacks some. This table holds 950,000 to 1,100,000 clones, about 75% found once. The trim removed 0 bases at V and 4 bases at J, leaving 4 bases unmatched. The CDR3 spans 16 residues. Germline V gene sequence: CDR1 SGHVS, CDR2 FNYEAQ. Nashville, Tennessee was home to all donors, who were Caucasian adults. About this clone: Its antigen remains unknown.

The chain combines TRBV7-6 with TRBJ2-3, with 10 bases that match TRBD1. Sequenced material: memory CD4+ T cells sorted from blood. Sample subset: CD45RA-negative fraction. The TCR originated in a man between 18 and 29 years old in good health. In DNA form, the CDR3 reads TGTGCCAGCAGCTTAGCAGGGACAGGGGCCGCAGATACGCAGTATTTT. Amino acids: CASSLAGTGAADTQYF.